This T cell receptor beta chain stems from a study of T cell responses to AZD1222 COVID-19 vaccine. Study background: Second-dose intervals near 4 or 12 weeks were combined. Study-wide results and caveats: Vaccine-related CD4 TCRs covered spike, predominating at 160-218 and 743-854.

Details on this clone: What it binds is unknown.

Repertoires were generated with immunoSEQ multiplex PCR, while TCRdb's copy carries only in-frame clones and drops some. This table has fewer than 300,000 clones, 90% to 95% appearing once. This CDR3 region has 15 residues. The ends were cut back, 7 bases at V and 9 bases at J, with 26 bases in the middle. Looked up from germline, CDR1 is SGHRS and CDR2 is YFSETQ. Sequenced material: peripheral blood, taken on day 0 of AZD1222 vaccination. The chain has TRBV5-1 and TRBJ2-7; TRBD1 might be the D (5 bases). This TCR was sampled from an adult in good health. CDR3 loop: CASPLEGHCYERQYF. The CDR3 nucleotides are TGCGCCAGCCCCCTGGAAGGACATTGTTACGAGCGGCAGTACTTC.